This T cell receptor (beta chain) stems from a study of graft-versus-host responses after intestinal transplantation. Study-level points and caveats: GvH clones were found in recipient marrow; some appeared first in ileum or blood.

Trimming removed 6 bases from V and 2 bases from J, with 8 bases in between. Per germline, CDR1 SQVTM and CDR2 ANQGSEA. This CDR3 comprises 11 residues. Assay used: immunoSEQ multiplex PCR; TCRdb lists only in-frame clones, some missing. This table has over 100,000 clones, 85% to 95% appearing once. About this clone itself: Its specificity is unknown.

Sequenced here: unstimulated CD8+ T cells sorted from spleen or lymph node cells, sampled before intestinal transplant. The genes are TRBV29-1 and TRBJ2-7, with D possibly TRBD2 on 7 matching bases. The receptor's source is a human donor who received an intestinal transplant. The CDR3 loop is CSVGGPYEQYF. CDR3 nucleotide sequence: TGCAGCGTCGGGGGGCCCTACGAGCAGTACTTC.